The clone carrying this T cell receptor (beta chain) came up a few times. The record originates from a study of glioma-infiltrating T cells. Study overall: WHO grade II oligodendrogliomas or astrocytomas, plus non-recurrent WHO grade IV glioblastomas, were sampled. Dexamethasone exposure before glioma surgery was limited to six or fewer days.

The iRepertoire nested amplicon-rescue multiplex PCR amplified TCR alpha and beta CDR3s from RNA. TCRdb processed the multiplex PCR reads anew with MiXCR; each CDR3 protein has one entry. The data show 300,000 to 450,000 distinct CDR3 sequences, 35% to 45% seen once. Input material: glioma tissue, nonneoplastic brain tissue, or PBMCs (not recorded which). This TCR was recovered from a human donor with low-grade glioma or glioblastoma, undergoing nonglioma brain surgery, or in good health (not recorded which).

CDR3 residues: CASSPGTGEQYF. The CDR3 DNA reads as TGTGCCAGCTCACCAGGGACAGGGGAGCAGTACTTC. V and J are TRBV18 and TRBJ2-7; 9 bases map to TRBD1. Losses at the gene ends were 2 bases for V and 7 bases for J; bases not matched to a gene: 0. CDR3 size: 12 residues. The germline CDR1 and CDR2 sequences are KGHSH and LQKENI.